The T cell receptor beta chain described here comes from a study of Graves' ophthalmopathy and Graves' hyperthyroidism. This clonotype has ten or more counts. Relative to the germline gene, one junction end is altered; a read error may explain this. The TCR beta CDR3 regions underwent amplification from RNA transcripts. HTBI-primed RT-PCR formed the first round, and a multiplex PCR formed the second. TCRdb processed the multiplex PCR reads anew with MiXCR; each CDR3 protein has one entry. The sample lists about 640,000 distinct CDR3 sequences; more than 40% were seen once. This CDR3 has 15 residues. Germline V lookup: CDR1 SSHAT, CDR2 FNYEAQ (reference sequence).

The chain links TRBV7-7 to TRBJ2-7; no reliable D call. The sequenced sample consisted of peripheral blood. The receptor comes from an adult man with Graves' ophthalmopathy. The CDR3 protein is CASSLGMDGSYEQYF. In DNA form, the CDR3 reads TGTGCTAGCAGCTTAGGAATGGACGGCTCCTACGAGCAGTACTTC.